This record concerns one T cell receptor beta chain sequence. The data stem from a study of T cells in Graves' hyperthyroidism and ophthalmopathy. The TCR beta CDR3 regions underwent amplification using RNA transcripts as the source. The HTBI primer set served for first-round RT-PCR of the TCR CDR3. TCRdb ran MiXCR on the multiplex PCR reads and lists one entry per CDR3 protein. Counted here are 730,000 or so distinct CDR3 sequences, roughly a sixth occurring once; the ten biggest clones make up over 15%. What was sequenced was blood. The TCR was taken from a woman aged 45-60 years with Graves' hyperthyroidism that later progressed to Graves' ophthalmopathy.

The CDR3 DNA reads TGCAGTGCCCCCCGGCAGGGGCAGATTATGAACACTGAAGCTTTCTTT. Translation gives CSAPRQGQIMNTEAFF. The V call is TRBV20-1, the J call TRBJ1-1, with D perhaps matching TRBD1 (6 bases). This CDR3 comprises 16 residues. Per germline, CDR1 DFQATT and CDR2 SNEGSKA (reference sequence). Trimming removed 6 bases at V and 0 bases at J, with 20 bases between.